The rows below give T cell receptor beta chains drawn from one sample of a study of CD8+ T cells in alopecia areata. Here immunoSEQ multiplex PCR was the method, and the copy in TCRdb shows in-frame clones only, minus some. The sample has approximately 45,000 clones, under 70% seen once. The source was CD8+ T cells sorted from blood, collected at week 4, from a patient treated with tofacitinib. These receptors originate from a human donor with alopecia areata. Each CDR3 is given without its conserved first and last residue. Fields, in order: J gene, clone size, V gene, CDR3 protein. Clone sizes are given selectively: once, few, many, or a class where the clone is expanded.

TRBJ2-1,few,TRBV29-1,SVDPYRENEQF
TRBJ2-1,few,TRBV7-7,ASSLGGGPYNEQF
TRBJ2-3,NA,TRBV30,AWSVSGRDTDTQY
TRBJ1-1,NA,TRBV19,ASSHSDSSNTEAF
TRBJ2-1,NA,TRBV29-1,SVGTSGPEDEQF
TRBJ1-2,once,TRBV29-1,SVEDWGGLVDGYT
TRBJ2-1,NA,TRBV9,ASSEGTGGYNEQF
TRBJ2-1,NA,TRBV29-1,SVEQVNEQF
TRBJ1-1,few,TRBV29-1,SVPGSGAGEAF
TRBJ2-7,NA,TRBV7-8,ASSLSGQLYEQY
TRBJ1-1,NA,TRBV9,ASGLAPTEAF
TRBJ2-5,NA,TRBV29-1,SVRPAGQETQY
TRBJ2-7,NA,TRBV29-1,SVEGGTLSYEQY
TRBJ1-1,NA,TRBV30,AWSVGTRNTEAF
TRBJ2-3,NA,TRBV30,AWSDKFGSQRQGATQDTQY
TRBJ2-3,few,TRBV7-6,ASSDRASTDTQY
TRBJ1-2,once,TRBV5-6,ASSLGTSDGYT
TRBJ2-4,NA,TRBV7-4,ASSLLRRTSKNIQY
TRBJ1-2,NA,TRBV29-1,SASGGERAGYT
TRBJ2-7,medium-sized,TRBV4-1,ASSHAVWVRPHEQY
TRBJ1-2,few,TRBV29-1,SVPRAGAGYT
TRBJ1-5,few,TRBV28,ASSAIGTGSLNSNQPQH
TRBJ2-7,NA,TRBV13,ASSLELRGEQY